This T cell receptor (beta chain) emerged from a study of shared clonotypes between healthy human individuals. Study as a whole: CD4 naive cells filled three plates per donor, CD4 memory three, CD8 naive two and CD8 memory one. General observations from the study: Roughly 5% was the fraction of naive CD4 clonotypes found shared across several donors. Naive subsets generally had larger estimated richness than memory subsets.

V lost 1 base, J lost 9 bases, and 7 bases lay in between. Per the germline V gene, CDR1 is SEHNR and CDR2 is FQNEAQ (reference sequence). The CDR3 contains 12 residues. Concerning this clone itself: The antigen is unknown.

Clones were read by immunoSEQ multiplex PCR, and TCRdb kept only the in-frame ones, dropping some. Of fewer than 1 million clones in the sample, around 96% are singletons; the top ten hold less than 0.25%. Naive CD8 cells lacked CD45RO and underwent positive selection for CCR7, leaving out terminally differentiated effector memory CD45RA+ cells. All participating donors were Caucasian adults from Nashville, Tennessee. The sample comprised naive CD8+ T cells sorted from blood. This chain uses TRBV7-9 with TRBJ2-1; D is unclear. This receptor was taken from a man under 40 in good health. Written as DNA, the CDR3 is TGTGCCAGCAGCTTAGGAAAGGGTGAGCAGTTCTTC. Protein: CASSLGKGEQFF.